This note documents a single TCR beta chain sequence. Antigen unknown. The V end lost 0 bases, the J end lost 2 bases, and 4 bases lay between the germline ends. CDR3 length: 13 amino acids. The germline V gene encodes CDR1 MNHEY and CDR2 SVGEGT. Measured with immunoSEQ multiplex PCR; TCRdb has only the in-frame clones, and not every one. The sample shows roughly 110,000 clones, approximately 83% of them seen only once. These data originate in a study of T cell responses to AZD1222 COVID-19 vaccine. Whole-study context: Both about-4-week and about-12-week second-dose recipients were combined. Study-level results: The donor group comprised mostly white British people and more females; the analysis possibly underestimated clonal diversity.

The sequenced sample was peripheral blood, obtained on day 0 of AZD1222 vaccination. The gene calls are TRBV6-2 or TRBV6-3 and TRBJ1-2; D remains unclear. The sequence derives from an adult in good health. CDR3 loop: CASSYSANYGYTF. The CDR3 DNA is TGTGCCAGCAGTTACTCAGCCAACTATGGCTACACCTTC.